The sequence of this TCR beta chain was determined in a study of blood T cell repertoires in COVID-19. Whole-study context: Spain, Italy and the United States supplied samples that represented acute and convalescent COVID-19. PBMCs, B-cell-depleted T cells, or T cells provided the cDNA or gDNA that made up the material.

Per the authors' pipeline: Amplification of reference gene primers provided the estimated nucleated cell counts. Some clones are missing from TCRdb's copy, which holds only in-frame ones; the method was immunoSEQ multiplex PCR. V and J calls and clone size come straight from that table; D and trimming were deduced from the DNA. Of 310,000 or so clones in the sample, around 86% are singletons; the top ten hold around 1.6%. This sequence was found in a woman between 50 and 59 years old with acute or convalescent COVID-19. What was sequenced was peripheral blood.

CDR3 DNA sequence: TGTGCCAGCAGTTTAGGAGGGGCGAGCGAAAAACTGTTTTTT. This gives the protein CASSLGGASEKLFF. The chain carries TRBV27 and TRBJ1-4; D possibly corresponds to TRBD1 (5 bases). The germline V and J ends were trimmed by 2 bases and 8 bases, with 12 bases remaining between them. This CDR3 has 14 amino acids. The germline V gene encodes CDR1 MNHEY and CDR2 SMNVEV (reference sequence).